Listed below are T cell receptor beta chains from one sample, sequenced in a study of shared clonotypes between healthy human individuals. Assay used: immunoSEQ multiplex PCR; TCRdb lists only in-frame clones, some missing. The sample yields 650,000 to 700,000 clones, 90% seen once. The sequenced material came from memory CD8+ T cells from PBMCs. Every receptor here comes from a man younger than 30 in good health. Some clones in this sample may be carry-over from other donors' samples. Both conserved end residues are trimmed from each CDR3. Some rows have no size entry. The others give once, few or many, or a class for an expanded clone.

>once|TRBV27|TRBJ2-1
ASSLRGQSSYNEQF
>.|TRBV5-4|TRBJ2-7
ASSTPGLATYEQY
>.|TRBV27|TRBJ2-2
ASAFQGMRDTGELF
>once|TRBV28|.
ASSLTGQSYEQY
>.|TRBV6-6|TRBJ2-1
ASSPSKGEQF
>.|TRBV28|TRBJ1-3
ASSFPSPDRAGNTIY
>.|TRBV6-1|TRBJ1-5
ASSDLSYSNQPQH
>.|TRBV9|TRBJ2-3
ASSEGKDREGTDTQY
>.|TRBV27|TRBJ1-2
ASSLRPGNYGYT
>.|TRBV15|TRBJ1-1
ATSRVDNTEAF
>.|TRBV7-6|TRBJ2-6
ASRPGISGANVLT
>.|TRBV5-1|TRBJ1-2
ASKGPIGYT
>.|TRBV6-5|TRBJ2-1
ASSYRLAGDNEQF
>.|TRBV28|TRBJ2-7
ASIRTSATYEQY
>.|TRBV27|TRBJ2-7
ASSLGNGYSYEQY
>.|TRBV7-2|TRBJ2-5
ASSSEDRGGETQY
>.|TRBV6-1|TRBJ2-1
AISESMAGDYNEQF
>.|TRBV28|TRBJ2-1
AAASGDPYNEQF
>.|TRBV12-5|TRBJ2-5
ASGAGQRETQY
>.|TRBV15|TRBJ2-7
ATSIGLAGSYEQY
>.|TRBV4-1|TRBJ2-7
ASSQAGLAGEWDREQY
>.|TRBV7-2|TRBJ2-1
ASSPPTFPGNEQF
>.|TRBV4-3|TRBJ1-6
ASSQGEGAEGSPLH
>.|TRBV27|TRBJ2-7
ASGQLSSYEQY